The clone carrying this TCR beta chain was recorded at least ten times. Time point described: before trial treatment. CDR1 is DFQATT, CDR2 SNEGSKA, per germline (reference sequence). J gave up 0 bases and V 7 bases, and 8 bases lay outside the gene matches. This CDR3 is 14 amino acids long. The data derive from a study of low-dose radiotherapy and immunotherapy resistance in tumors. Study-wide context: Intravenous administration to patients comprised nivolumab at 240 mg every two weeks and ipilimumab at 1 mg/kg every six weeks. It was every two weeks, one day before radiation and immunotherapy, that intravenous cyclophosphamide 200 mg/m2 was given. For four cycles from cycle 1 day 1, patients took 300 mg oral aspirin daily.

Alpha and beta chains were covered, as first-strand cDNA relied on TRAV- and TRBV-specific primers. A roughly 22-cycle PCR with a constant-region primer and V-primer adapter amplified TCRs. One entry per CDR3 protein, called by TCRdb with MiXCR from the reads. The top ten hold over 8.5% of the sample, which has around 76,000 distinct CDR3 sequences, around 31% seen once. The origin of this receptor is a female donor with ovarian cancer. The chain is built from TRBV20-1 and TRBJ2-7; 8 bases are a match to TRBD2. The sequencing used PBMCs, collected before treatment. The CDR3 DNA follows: TGCAGTGGAACTAGCGGAGGGCCCTCCTACGAGCAGTACTTC. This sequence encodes CSGTSGGPSYEQYF.